This TCR beta chain was recorded in a study of ipilimumab plus nivolumab after autologous stem cell transplantation. Overall study findings and caveats: Authors suggest TCR repertoire, Treg phenotype and gut microbiota support further study.

Comment on this clone: Its antigen remains unknown.

Ipilimumab, 1 mg/kg, started 14 to 28 days after autologous transplant. Here immunoSEQ multiplex PCR was the method, and the copy in TCRdb shows in-frame clones only, minus some. The sample yields more than 20,000 clones, about 80% seen once. The junction had 4 bases not matched to a gene; V was cut back by 0 bases and J by 0 bases. The V gene's germline CDR1 is SGDLS and CDR2 YYNGEE. The CDR3 runs 17 residues. This TCR was sampled from a male donor with diffuse large B-cell lymphoma. This sequence joins TRBV9 and TRBJ2-1; 9 bases line up with TRBD2. This specimen was PBMCs, taken in a trial of ipilimumab plus nivolumab as post-transplant consolidation. CDR3: CASSVAWRGGSYNEQFF. The CDR3 DNA sequence: TGTGCCAGCAGCGTAGCGTGGCGGGGGGGCTCCTACAATGAGCAGTTCTTC.